These T cell receptor beta chains were read from a single sample in a study of cytomegalovirus exposure and HLA in healthy donors. Measured with immunoSEQ multiplex PCR; TCRdb has only the in-frame clones, and not every one. This repertoire shows 180,000 or so clones, around 80% found once; its top ten account for 4.5%. The source material was PBMCs. The origin of the receptors is a woman aged 50 to 65 in good health and CMV-seropositive. CDR3s include the opening cysteine and the closing phenylalanine or tryptophan.

CASNKGGPNEKLFF,14,TRBJ1-4,TRBV28
CATSKDRDQPQHF,13,TRBJ1-5,TRBV15
CASSGTGGYNSPLHF,15,TRBJ1-6,TRBV25-1
CASSVQAGEVETQYF,15,TRBJ2-5,TRBV9
CASSQSRDRMNTEAFF,16,TRBJ1-1,TRBV18
CASSPRSGTNTGELFF,16,TRBJ2-2,TRBV18
CASSGQGMGNEKLFF,15,TRBJ1-4,TRBV6-1
CASSLWAMNTEAFF,14,TRBJ1-1,TRBV5-1
CATSHRTAHLYGYTF,15,TRBJ1-2,TRBV15
CASSQGDHEQYF,12,TRBJ2-7,TRBV9
CASSLGPNQPQHF,13,TRBJ1-5,TRBV5-4
CASSRGQQETQYF,13,TRBJ2-5,TRBV7-3
CSVGGQGATQETQYF,15,TRBJ2-5,TRBV29-1
CASSLAHQQETQYF,14,TRBJ2-5,TRBV7-3
CASSAGVKDRIQYF,14,TRBJ2-4,TRBV11-2
CASSLLQGVHEQYF,14,TRBJ2-7,TRBV27
CASRGLTGGDQPQHF,15,TRBJ1-5,TRBV6-5